Sequencing of this T cell receptor beta chain was carried out in a study of tumor and adjacent non-tumor tissue in lung cancer. On this clonotype: Because it lacks the conserved phenylalanine or tryptophan at the end, this CDR3 is likely a read error.

Three rounds of nested PCR, following a modified ARM-PCR protocol, produced the TCRbeta library. TCRdb analysed the multiplex PCR reads with MiXCR anew, one entry per CDR3 protein. The sample yields around 71,000 distinct CDR3 sequences, 72% seen once. CDR3 length: 15 residues. In germline, CDR1 is SGHRS, CDR2 YFSETQ. No cell sorting was done before RNA was extracted from the tissue. J is TRBJ1-5 and V is TRBV5-1; D possibly corresponds to TRBD1 (5 bases). Sequencing was done on a sample of lung tumor tissue. This clonotype was obtained from a middle-aged woman with non-small cell lung cancer. For the CDR3, the DNA is TGCGCCAGCAGCTTGGGGGGGGATAGCAATCAGTCCCAGCATCTT. It encodes CASSLGGDSNQSQHL.